Listed here are 6 T cell receptor beta chains from one sample, sequenced in a study of OX40 agonist ivuxolimab in advanced cancers. Data came from immunoSEQ multiplex PCR; TCRdb stores just in-frame clones and leaves some out. This sample yields approximately 89,000 clones, of which under 95% are seen a single time; about 0.76% belongs to the top ten. The material sequenced was CD4+ or CD8+ T cells sorted from blood, taken in a trial of the OX40 agonist ivuxolimab. These TCRs come from an adult with an advanced solid tumor such as melanoma, head and neck, liver or kidney cancer.

This clone showed up just a few times. This chain connects TRBV30 to TRBJ1-1; D call uncertain. The CDR3 sequence is 14 residues long. Germline V gives CDR1 GTSNPN, CDR2 SVGIG (reference sequence). Here the CDR3 DNA reads TGTGCTCGGACCGGGAAGGCGATGAACACTGAAGCTTTCTTT. This translates into CARTGKAMNTEAFF.

The chain recombines TRBV7-6 with TRBJ1-5; unclear D gene. V gave up 5 bases and J gave up 4 bases, with 9 bases separating them. The CDR3 loop spans 13 amino acids. Germline V lookup: CDR1 SGHVS, CDR2 FNYEAQ. CDR3 coding DNA: TGTGCCAGCAGCCAGACTGAAAATCAGCCCCAGCATTTT. Its translation is CASSQTENQPQHF.

The chain combines TRBV7-9 with TRBJ2-7, with 9 bases that match TRBD1. V dropped 5 bases and J dropped 7; count of bases not matched to a gene: 15. This CDR3 spans 16 amino acids. CDR1 is SEHNR and CDR2 is FQNEAQ in the germline V gene (reference sequence). The CDR3 loop is CASSPLTGGVAWEQYF. The CDR3 DNA is TGTGCCAGCAGCCCCCTAACAGGGGGCGTCGCCTGGGAGCAGTACTTC. Full variable domain (rest looked up from reference TRBV7-9 and TRBJ2-7): DTGVSQNPRHKITKRGQNVTFRCDPISEHNRLYWYRQTLGQGPEFLTYFQNEAQLEKSRLLSDRFSAERPKGSFSTLEIQRTEQGDSAMYLCASSPLTGGVAWEQYFGPGTRLTVT.

CDR3 nucleotides: TGCGCCAGCAGCTCCGGACAGGGCGAAGGGTACTTC. It specifies CASSSGQGEGYF. The V call is TRBV5-1, the J call TRBJ2-4; TRBD1 agrees at 8 bases. The CDR3 loop spans 12 amino acids. Germline V gene data show CDR1 as SGHRS and CDR2 as YFSETQ. V trimming: 3 bases; J trimming: 15 bases; junction bases outside the gene matches: 8.

This chain connects TRBV7-9 to TRBJ2-1, with TRBD2 identical over 8 bases. The CDR3 has 16 residues. Unmatched junction bases numbered 10, after V lost 2 bases and J lost 7 bases. Germline V gene data show CDR1 as SEHNR and CDR2 as FQNEAQ (reference sequence). CDR3 in DNA: TGTGCCAGCAGCTTACTGACGGGAGGGCAAAGGAATGAGCAGTTCTTC. It encodes CASSLLTGGQRNEQFF.

The chain joins TRBV2 to TRBJ1-1; D may be TRBD1 (6 bases). CDR1 is SNHLY and CDR2 is FYNNEI in the germline V gene. Trimming shortened V by 5 bases and J by 0 bases, and 13 bases separated the two germline ends. The CDR3 spans 15 residues. CDR3 DNA sequence: TGTGCCAGCAGTCTGGACAGTATCGTGAACACTGAAGCTTTCTTT. As protein: CASSLDSIVNTEAFF.